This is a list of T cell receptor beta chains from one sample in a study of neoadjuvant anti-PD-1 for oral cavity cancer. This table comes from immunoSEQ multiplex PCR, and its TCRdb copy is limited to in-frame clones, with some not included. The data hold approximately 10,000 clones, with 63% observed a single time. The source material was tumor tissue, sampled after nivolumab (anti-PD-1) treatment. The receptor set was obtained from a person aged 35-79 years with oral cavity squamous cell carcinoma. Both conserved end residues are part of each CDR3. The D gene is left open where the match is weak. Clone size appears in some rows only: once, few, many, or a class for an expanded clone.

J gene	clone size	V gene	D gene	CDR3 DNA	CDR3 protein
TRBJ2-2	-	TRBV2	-	TGTGCCAGCAAACCGAACACCGGGGAGCTGTTTTTT	CASKPNTGELFF
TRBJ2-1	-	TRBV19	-	TGTGCCAGTAGTATACTTGGGGTCCCCGTCAATGAGCAGTTCTTC	CASSILGVPVNEQFF
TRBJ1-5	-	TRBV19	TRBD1	TGTGCCAGTAGTAGACAGGGGGCTACCCAGCATTTT	CASSRQGATQHF
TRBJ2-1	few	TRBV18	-	TGTGCCAGCTCACCCCAGTACACCCCCCCCAGGGCAAAGTTCTTC	CASSPQYTPPRAKFF
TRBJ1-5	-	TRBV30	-	TGTGCCTGGAGTGTACGGGGCAGTAGCAATCAGCCCCAGCATTTT	CAWSVRGSSNQPQHF
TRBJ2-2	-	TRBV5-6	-	TGTGCCAGCAGCTTGTTACGGGGGGAGCTGTTTTTT	CASSLLRGELFF
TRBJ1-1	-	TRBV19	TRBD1	TGTGCCAGTAGTACGAGAAAAGGGACAGGGGGAACTGAAGCTTTCTTT	CASSTRKGTGGTEAFF
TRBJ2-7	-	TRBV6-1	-	TGTGCCAGCAGTTCCGGAGCCTACGAGCAGTACTTC	CASSSGAYEQYF
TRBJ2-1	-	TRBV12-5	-	TGTGCTAGTGGTTTGGGAATTGGAGACAATGAGCAGTTCTTC	CASGLGIGDNEQFF
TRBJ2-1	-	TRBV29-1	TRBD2	TGCAGCGTGGGGAAGAGCGGGGGGGTCTACAATGAGCAGTTCTTC	CSVGKSGGVYNEQFF
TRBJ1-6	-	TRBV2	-	TGTGCCAGCCTAGGACAATTGAATTCACCCCTCCACTTT	CASLGQLNSPLHF
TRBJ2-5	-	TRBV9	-	TGTGCCAGCAGCCCGGACCCCCAAAGAGAGACCCAGTACTTC	CASSPDPQRETQYF
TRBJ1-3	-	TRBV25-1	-	TGTGCCTCCCGGGGGGAGGTGGCTGGAAACACCATATATTTT	CASRGEVAGNTIYF
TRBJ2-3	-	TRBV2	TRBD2	TGTGCCAGTGCGGGACAGGAGCTTAGCGGGGGGGCTTATTCCACAGATACGCAGTATTTT	CASAGQELSGGAYSTDTQYF
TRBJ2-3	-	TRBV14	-	TGTGCCAGCAGCCAAGATTGGGGTAGCGCCCATTCCACAGATACGCAGTATTTT	CASSQDWGSAHSTDTQYF
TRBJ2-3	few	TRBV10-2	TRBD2	TGCGCCAGCGCCCCCCCCGGAGAACTAGCGGGAGACACAGATACGCAGTATTTT	CASAPPGELAGDTDTQYF
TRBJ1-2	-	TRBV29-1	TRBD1	TGCAGCGCTGGGGGGACAGGGACACTCTATGGCTACACCTTC	CSAGGTGTLYGYTF
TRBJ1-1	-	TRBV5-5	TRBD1	TGTGCCAGCAGCTTCCGACAGGGGCACACTGAAGCTTTCTTT	CASSFRQGHTEAFF
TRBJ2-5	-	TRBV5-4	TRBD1	TGTGCCAGCAGCGCCGGGACAGGGAGGGAAGAGACCCAGTACTTC	CASSAGTGREETQYF
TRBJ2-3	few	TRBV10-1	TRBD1	TGCGCCAGCAGTCAGGGAGATCTTCTCGGACAGGGGAGAGATACGCAGTATTTT	CASSQGDLLGQGRDTQYF
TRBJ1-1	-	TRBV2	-	TGTGCCAGCAGTGAAGCGCTTCGGAAGAGTGCGGCTGAAGCTTTCTTT	CASSEALRKSAAEAFF
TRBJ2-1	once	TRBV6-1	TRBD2	TGTGCCACCGTTGGGACTAGTTTCCATGAGCAGTTCTTC	CATVGTSFHEQFF
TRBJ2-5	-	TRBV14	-	TGTGCCAGCAGTAGGATCCAAGAGACCCAGTACTTC	CASSRIQETQYF
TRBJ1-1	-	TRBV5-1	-	TGCGCCAGCAGCTTGGCCGTCGGGGGTCGGGACACTGAAGCTTTCTTT	CASSLAVGGRDTEAFF
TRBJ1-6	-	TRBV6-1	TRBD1	TGTGCCAGCAGTGTTTTACAGGGGGTAGATTCACCCCTCCACTTT	CASSVLQGVDSPLHF
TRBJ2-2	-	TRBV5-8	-	TGTGCCAGCAGCCTAAGGGTCCTGGGGGCCGGGGAGCTGTTTTTT	CASSLRVLGAGELFF
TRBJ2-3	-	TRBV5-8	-	TGTGCCAGCAGCTCTTCTGGGGCTGCAGATACGCAGTATTTT	CASSSSGAADTQYF
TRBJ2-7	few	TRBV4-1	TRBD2	TGCGCCAGCAGCCAACTAGCGGGAGGTTCCTACGAGCAGTACTTC	CASSQLAGGSYEQYF
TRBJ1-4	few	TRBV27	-	TGTGCCAGCAGTTTCCAGGGAGGGGAAAAACTGTTTTTT	CASSFQGGEKLFF
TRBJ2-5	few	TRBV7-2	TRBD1	TGTGCCAGCAGCTTAAGGAGGACAGGGACTCAAGAGACCCAGTACTTC	CASSLRRTGTQETQYF
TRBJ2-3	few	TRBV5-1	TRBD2	TGCGCCAGCAGCTTGGGCACTAGCGGGGTGTGGGCAGATACGCAGTATTTT	CASSLGTSGVWADTQYF
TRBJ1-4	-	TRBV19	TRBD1	TGTGCCAGTAAGGGCAGGGGGGAGGAAAAACTGTTTTTT	CASKGRGEEKLFF
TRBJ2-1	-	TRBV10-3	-	TGTGCCATCAGTGAGACCTCGGGGGGCCTATACAATGAGCAGTTCTTC	CAISETSGGLYNEQFF
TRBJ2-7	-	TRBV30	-	TGTGCCTGGAGTGTTAGTGGAACCTACGAGCAGTACTTC	CAWSVSGTYEQYF
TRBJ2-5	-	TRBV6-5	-	TGTGCCAGCAGTGTAGTCGGGACGGGACAAGAGACCCAGTACTTC	CASSVVGTGQETQYF
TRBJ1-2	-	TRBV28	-	TGTGCATCATGTCTGCAGGGGAGCCTCTATGGCTACACCTTC	CASCLQGSLYGYTF
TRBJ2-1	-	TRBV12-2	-	TGTGCAAGTTGGGGCGCCCGGACGACCTACAATGAGCAGTTCTTC	CASWGARTTYNEQFF
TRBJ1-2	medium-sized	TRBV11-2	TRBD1	TGTGCCAGCAGCGCAGACAGGGAGCGGGGAAGCTACACCTTC	CASSADRERGSYTF